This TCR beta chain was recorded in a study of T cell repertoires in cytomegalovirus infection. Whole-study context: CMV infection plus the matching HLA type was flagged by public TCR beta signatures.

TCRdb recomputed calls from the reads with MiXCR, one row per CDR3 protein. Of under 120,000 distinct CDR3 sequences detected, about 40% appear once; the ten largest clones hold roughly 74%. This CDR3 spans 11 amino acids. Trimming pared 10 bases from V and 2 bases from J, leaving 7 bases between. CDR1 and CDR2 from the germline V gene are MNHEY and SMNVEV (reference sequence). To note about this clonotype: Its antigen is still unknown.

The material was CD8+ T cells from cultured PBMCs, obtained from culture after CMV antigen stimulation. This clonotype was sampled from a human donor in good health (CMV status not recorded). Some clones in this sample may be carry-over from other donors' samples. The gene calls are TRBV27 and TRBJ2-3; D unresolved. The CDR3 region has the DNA TGTGCCAACACATCCACAGATACGCAGTATTTT. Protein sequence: CANTSTDTQYF.